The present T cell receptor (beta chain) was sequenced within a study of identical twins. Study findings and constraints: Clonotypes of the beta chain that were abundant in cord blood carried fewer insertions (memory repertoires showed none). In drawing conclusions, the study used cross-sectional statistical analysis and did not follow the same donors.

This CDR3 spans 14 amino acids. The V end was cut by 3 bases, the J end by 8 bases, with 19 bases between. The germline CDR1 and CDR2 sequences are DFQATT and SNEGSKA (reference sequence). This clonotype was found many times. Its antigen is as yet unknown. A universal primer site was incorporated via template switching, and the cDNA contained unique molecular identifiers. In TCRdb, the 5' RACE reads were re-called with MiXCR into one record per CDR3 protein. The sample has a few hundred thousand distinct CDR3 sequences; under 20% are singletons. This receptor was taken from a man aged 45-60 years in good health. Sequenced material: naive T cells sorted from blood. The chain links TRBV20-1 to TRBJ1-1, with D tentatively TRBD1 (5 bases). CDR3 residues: CSARKHGEAGEAFF. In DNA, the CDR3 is TGCAGTGCTAGGAAACACGGGGAGGCAGGGGAAGCTTTCTTT.